These T cell receptor beta chains were read from a single sample in a study of OX40 agonist ivuxolimab in advanced cancers. Produced via immunoSEQ multiplex PCR; TCRdb's table is partial and in-frame only. The sample lists about 90,000 clones, nearly 90% occurring once. The specimen comprised CD4+ or CD8+ T cells sorted from blood, sampled in a trial of the OX40 agonist ivuxolimab. Receptors were obtained from an adult with an advanced solid tumor such as melanoma, head and neck, liver or kidney cancer. CDR3s include the opening cysteine and the closing phenylalanine or tryptophan. D genes are given only for firm matches. Size values are once, few and many counts, or a class for expanded clones, and some rows have none.

>18|.|TRBJ1-2|TRBV28|.
TGTGCCAGCAGTGCTCCCCAGGGGTCCTCCCCGACCGGGCAAGGCTACACCTTC
CASSAPQGSSPTGQGYTF
>13|.|TRBJ2-7|TRBV6-6|.
TGTGCCAGCAGTCTACCCCCGGGCTACGAGCAGTACTTC
CASSLPPGYEQYF
>15|.|TRBJ1-1|TRBV2|few
TGTGCCGGACAACAATCAACTAAATCGAACACTGAAGCTTTCTTT
CAGQQSTKSNTEAFF
>12|.|TRBJ2-1|TRBV9|.
TGTGCCAGCAGCGTAGGGTGGACAGAGCAGTTCTTC
CASSVGWTEQFF
>13|.|TRBJ1-1|TRBV6-6|once
TGTGCCATCGCGGGATTAGGGAACACTGAAGCTTTCTTT
CAIAGLGNTEAFF
>15|.|TRBJ2-5|TRBV14|.
TGTGCCAGCAGCCCCGGGAGTTTGTACCAAGAGACCCAGTACTTC
CASSPGSLYQETQYF
>15|TRBD1|TRBJ2-7|TRBV11-2|.
TGTGCCAGCAGCTTAGCCCGGGACAGTCTCTACGAGCAGTACTTC
CASSLARDSLYEQYF
>16|TRBD1|TRBJ1-5|TRBV11-2|.
TGTGCCAGCAGCTTAGATGGGGGACAGGGGAGTCAGCCCCAGCATTTT
CASSLDGGQGSQPQHF
>15|.|TRBJ2-3|TRBV9|.
TGTGCCAGCAGCGGACAGAAAAAATACACAGATACGCAGTATTTT
CASSGQKKYTDTQYF
>16|TRBD2|TRBJ2-2|TRBV7-9|.
TGTGCCAGCAGCCGCTCAGCGGGAGGACGGGCCGGGGAGCTGTTTTTT
CASSRSAGGRAGELFF
>14|.|TRBJ1-1|TRBV7-2|few
TGTGCCAGCACCCCTAGCTGGGACACCCGTGAAGCTTTCTTT
CASTPSWDTREAFF
>15|.|TRBJ2-6|TRBV29-1|.
TGCAGCGTTAGGGACTCGGGCTCTGGGGCCAACGTCCTGACTTTC
CSVRDSGSGANVLTF
>14|.|TRBJ2-2|TRBV6-4|.
TGTGCCAGCAGTGTCGGGCAGAACACCGGGGAGCTGTTTTTT
CASSVGQNTGELFF
>15|.|TRBJ1-2|TRBV6-5|.
TGTGCCAGCAGTTACTCGACAAGAGGGAACTATGGCTACACCTTC
CASSYSTRGNYGYTF
>17|TRBD2|TRBJ2-3|TRBV7-3|.
TGTGCCAGCAGCGCCCGGACTAGCGGGAGTGGGGCAGATACGCAGTATTTT
CASSARTSGSGADTQYF
>15|.|TRBJ2-2|TRBV28|.
TGTGCCAGCAGTTTGTCCACCCCGGGCACCGGGGAGCTGTTTTTT
CASSLSTPGTGELFF
>11|.|TRBJ2-7|TRBV30|.
TGTGCCTGGAGCCAGGCCTACGAGCAGTACTTC
CAWSQAYEQYF
>13|TRBD1|TRBJ1-2|TRBV30|.
TGTGCCTGGAGTACGGGACAGACAACTGGCTACACCTTC
CAWSTGQTTGYTF
>12|TRBD1|TRBJ2-3|TRBV29-1|.
TGCAGCGCTCAGGGGGGCACAGATACGCAGTATTTT
CSAQGGTDTQYF
>13|TRBD1|TRBJ2-7|TRBV5-1|.
TGCGCCAGCTCCGAGACAGGGGGGTACGAGCAGTACTTC
CASSETGGYEQYF
>14|.|TRBJ2-3|TRBV5-4|.
TGTGCCAGCAGCCCCGCCCGCAGCACAGATACGCAGTATTTT
CASSPARSTDTQYF
>16|TRBD1|TRBJ1-6|TRBV5-1|.
TGCGCCAGCAGCTTCGAGGGACAGGGGAGTAAATCACCCCTCCACTTT
CASSFEGQGSKSPLHF
>12|.|TRBJ2-1|TRBV7-9|.
TGTGCCAGCACAGGGGACTACAATGAGCAGTTCTTC
CASTGDYNEQFF
>11|.|TRBJ1-4|TRBV29-1|.
TGCAGCGTTGGGGCCGGAGGTGGACTGTTTTTT
CSVGAGGGLFF
>16|TRBD2|TRBJ2-2|TRBV29-1|.
TGCAGCGTTGAAATTCCTAGCGGGGCCCACACCGGGGAGCTGTTTTTT
CSVEIPSGAHTGELFF
>15|TRBD1|TRBJ1-2|TRBV30|.
TGTGCCTGGAGTGTACTTGTTCCAGGGGGGTTGGGCTACACCTTC
CAWSVLVPGGLGYTF
>16|TRBD1|TRBJ2-5|TRBV5-1|.
TGCGCCAGCAGCTTGACCCCAGGACAGGGTATAGGGACCCAGTACTTC
CASSLTPGQGIGTQYF
>15|.|TRBJ2-7|TRBV29-1|.
TGCAGCGTTGAAGACAGGGGCCAGGGTGGATACGAGCAGTACTTC
CSVEDRGQGGYEQYF
>16|TRBD1|TRBJ1-1|TRBV10-1|.
TGCGCCAGCAGTGCACCCCAGGGGGGCATGAACACTGAAGCTTTCTTT
CASSAPQGGMNTEAFF
>11|.|TRBJ1-1|TRBV6-5|once
TGTGCCAGCAGCAGGAACACTGAAGCTTTCTTT
CASSRNTEAFF
>16|.|TRBJ1-1|TRBV27|.
TGTGCCAGCAGCATAAAACCAACCAATATGAACACTGAAGCTTTCTTT
CASSIKPTNMNTEAFF
>15|.|TRBJ1-4|TRBV6-1|.
TGTGCCAGCAACGCAATCGGAGGCACTAATGAAAAACTGTTTTTT
CASNAIGGTNEKLFF
>13|.|TRBJ2-7|TRBV28|.
TGTGCCAGCAGGTATACAGGGTTCTACGAGCAGTACTTC
CASRYTGFYEQYF
>15|TRBD1|TRBJ1-3|TRBV6-6|.
TGTGCCAGCACTTTAACAGGGGGCTCTGGAAACACCATATATTTT
CASTLTGGSGNTIYF
>14|.|TRBJ1-3|TRBV30|.
TGTGCCTGGGAGGGGCTTGGTTCTGGAAACACCATATATTTT
CAWEGLGSGNTIYF
>14|.|TRBJ2-5|TRBV4-1|.
TGCGCCAGCAGCCAAGGGATTCTAGGGGAGACCCAGTACTTC
CASSQGILGETQYF
>14|.|TRBJ1-1|TRBV7-3|.
TGTGCCAGCATGGTCGGCACCCAGGTTGGTGAAGCTTTCTTT
CASMVGTQVGEAFF
>14|.|TRBJ2-7|TRBV11-3|.
TGTGCCAGCAGCTTAGTAGGGGACCTATACGAGCAGTACTTC
CASSLVGDLYEQYF
>15|.|TRBJ1-1|TRBV28|.
TGTGCCAGCAATCCCGGGACGGGGGTGAACACTGAAGCTTTCTTT
CASNPGTGVNTEAFF
>15|.|TRBJ1-5|TRBV6-4|.
TGTGCCAGCAATCCGGACGCCACTGGTAATCAGCCCCAGCATTTT
CASNPDATGNQPQHF
>15|TRBD1|TRBJ1-2|TRBV5-1|.
TGCGCCAGCAGCTTGGGCCAGGGGGTGACCTTGGGCTACACCTTC
CASSLGQGVTLGYTF
>14|TRBD2|TRBJ2-3|TRBV28|.
TGTGCCAGCAGTCTGCGACTAGCCACAGATACGCAGTATTTT
CASSLRLATDTQYF